This TCR beta chain is drawn from a study of identical twins. Notes on the study in general: Twin-shared out-of-frame alpha sequences were enriched for low generation probability.

Each donor (without exception) was a healthy Caucasian. The CDR3 length is 14 residues. V shed 5 bases and J shed 6 bases, with 17 bases lying between them. Germline V lookup: CDR1 DFQATT, CDR2 SNEGSKA (reference sequence). In TCRdb, the 5' RACE reads were re-called with MiXCR into one record per CDR3 protein. The sample includes hundreds of thousands of distinct CDR3 sequences, around 8.6% of them seen just once. This clonotype occurred a few times. As yet, its antigen is unknown. This sample was also put to use in a study of yellow fever vaccine responses in identical twins.

This sequence was found in a woman aged 18-30 years in good health. The sample comprised PBMCs. The gene calls are TRBV20-1 and TRBJ2-1; TRBD1 or TRBD2 may be the D gene (5 bases each). CDR3 sequence: CSAVRDPTFNEQFF. The CDR3 region has the DNA TGCAGTGCTGTCCGGGACCCTACATTCAATGAGCAGTTCTTC.